One T cell receptor beta chain is described in this entry. No antigen is known for it. At one boundary the junction diverges from the germline segment, which might be a read error. Using its own MiXCR run on the 5' RACE reads, TCRdb lists one record per CDR3 protein. The repertoire holds about 11,000 distinct CDR3 sequences, with approximately 42% as singletons. This specimen belongs to a study of T cell repertoires and leukemia-associated antigens. The clonotype originates from a female donor in good health. The sequenced material came from CD3+ T cells sorted from blood and cultured.

This chain's CDR3 is CAGSNTWDRDNSLLHF. The CDR3 DNA reads as TGCGCCGGCAGCAACACCTGGGACAGAGATAATTCACTCCTCCACTTT. The V and J genes are TRBV4-1 and TRBJ1-6, with 7 bases fitting TRBD1. From germline, CDR1 is MGHRA and CDR2 YSYEKL. CDR3 length equals 16 residues.